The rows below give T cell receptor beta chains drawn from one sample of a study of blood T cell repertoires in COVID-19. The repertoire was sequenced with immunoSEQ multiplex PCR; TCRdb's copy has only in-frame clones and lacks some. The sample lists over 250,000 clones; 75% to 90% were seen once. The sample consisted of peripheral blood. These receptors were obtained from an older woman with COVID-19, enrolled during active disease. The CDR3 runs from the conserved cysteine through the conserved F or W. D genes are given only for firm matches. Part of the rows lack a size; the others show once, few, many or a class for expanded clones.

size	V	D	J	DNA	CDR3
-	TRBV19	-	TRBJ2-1	TGTGCCAGTAGTATAGATCACCGGCGGCTCTTC	CASSIDHRRLF
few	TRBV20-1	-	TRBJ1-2	TGCAGTGCCGCACGCGGGAATGGCTACACCTTC	CSAARGNGYTF
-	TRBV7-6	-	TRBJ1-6	TGTGCCAGCAGCTCACAGGGTAATTCACCCCTCCACTTT	CASSSQGNSPLHF
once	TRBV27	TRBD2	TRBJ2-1	TGTGCCAGCAGGCCGACTAGCGGGAGAAACTACAATGAGCAGTTCTTC	CASRPTSGRNYNEQFF
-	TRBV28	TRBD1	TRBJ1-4	TGTGCCAGCAGTCCCTTTCCAGGCGGGACAGGGGGTATTAATGAAAAACTGTTTTTT	CASSPFPGGTGGINEKLFF
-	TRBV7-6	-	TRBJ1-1	TGTGCCAGCAGCTCCCCCTTCGGGGGTGCGAACACTGAAGCTTTCTTT	CASSSPFGGANTEAFF
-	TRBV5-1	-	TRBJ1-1	TGCGCCAGCAGCCTAGACAGGTCTATGAACACTGAAGCTTTCTTT	CASSLDRSMNTEAFF
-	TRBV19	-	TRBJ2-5	TGTGCCAGTAGTACCAAGGGACAAATCCAAGAGACCCAGTACTTC	CASSTKGQIQETQYF
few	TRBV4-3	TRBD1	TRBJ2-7	TGCGCCAGCTCTAAGACGGGGACAGCCTCCTACGAGCAGTACTTC	CASSKTGTASYEQYF
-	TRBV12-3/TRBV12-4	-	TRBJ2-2	TGTGCCAGCAGTTTTCAACGGGGGGAGCTGTTTTTT	CASSFQRGELFF